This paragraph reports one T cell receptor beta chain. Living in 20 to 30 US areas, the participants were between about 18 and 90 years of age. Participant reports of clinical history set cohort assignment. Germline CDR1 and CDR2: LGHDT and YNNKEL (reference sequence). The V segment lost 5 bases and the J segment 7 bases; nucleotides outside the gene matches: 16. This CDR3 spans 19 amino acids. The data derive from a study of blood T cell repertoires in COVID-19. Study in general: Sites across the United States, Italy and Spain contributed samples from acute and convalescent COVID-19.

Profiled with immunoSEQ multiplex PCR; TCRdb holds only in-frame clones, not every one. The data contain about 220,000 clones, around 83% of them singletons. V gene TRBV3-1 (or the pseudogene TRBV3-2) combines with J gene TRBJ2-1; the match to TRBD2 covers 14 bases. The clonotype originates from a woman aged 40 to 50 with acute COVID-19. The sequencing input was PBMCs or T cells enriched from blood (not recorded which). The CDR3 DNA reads TGTGCCAGCAGCTCACCGACTAGCGGGAGGGCCGGTGATAGAAATGAGCAGTTCTTC. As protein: CASSSPTSGRAGDRNEQFF.